This entry is about one T cell receptor (beta chain). Its antigen is as yet unknown. These data come from a study of shared clonotypes between healthy human individuals. Germline trimming cut 0 bases from V and 0 bases from J; bases unmatched to any gene: 5. In germline, CDR1 is SGHNT, CDR2 YYREEE (reference sequence). The CDR3 has 16 amino acids. Profiled with immunoSEQ multiplex PCR; TCRdb holds only in-frame clones, not every one. The data show approximately 2.1 million clones, over 85% seen once. Whole-study findings and limits: Some clonotypes were shared by all four sorted-subset donors, while others were not shared. The non-shared ones had lower generation probabilities than the shared ones. A handful of donors showed sharing of approximately 5% of naive CD4 clonotypes.

This clonotype was sampled from a man younger than 35 in good health. Some clones in this sample may be carry-over from other donors' samples. The genes are TRBV5-4 and TRBJ1-1; 7 bases align to TRBD1. The sample consisted of naive CD4+ T cells from PBMCs. Described subset: CD45RA+ positively selected. This CDR3 is CASSLDRGVMNTEAFF. CDR3 DNA: TGTGCCAGCAGCTTGGACAGGGGTGTCATGAACACTGAAGCTTTCTTT.